A single sample is the source of the 10 T cell receptor beta chains below, sequenced in a study of T-cell memory formation after mild COVID-19 (dated by TCRdb to the early 2020s). To prepare the library, 5' RACE was applied. The listed sequencing device is Illumina NovaSeq 6000. Using fastp trimming at Q25 and MiXCR clonotype assembly, TCRdb reanalyzed the public sequencing data and kept in-frame beta chains. Records with the same CDR3 protein are collapsed into one entry carrying the most frequent genes and DNA. In all, the sample holds 85,000 to 120,000 distinct CDR3 sequences, and more than 15% of those were seen once. More than 25% of the sample lies in the top ten. The source material was PBMCs or a T cell subset sorted from them (not recorded which). The receptor source for this set is an adult woman who had mild COVID-19 (a few samples of this study predate the infection). The sample titles of this study are shuffled in the database, so cell type and time point are left out; the donor was told from shared clones.

The chain uses TRBV6-2 or TRBV6-3 and TRBJ2-1; tentatively, D is TRBD2 (6 bases). Germline V gives CDR1 MNHEY, CDR2 SVGEGT. This CDR3 is built from 16 residues. Deletions cut 6 bases from V and 4 bases from J, with 19 bases between. CDR3 sequence (DNA): TGTGCCAGCAGCCCTAGGGGACTGATAATTTACAATGAGCAGTTCTTC. It encodes CASSPRGLIIYNEQFF.

This clonotype was observed a handful of times. The gene calls are TRBV29-1 and TRBJ2-3; tentative D call: TRBD2 (6 bases). Trimming cost V 1 base and J 2 bases, with 10 bases left between them. Germline V gene sequence: CDR1 SQVTM, CDR2 ANQGSEA. The CDR3 loop spans 14 amino acids. CDR3 in amino acids: CSVEGRELTDTQYF. CDR3 DNA sequence: TGCAGCGTTGAAGGTCGGGAGCTCACAGATACGCAGTATTTT.

This clonotype came up a few times. The junction does not match germline at one end; this may be a read error. V and J are TRBV7-9 and TRBJ1-5; 10 bases line up with TRBD1. The CDR3 is 15 residues long. Germline CDR1 reads SEHNR; CDR2 reads FQNEAQ (reference sequence). The DNA of the CDR3 is TGTGCCAGCAGCTCTGGGACAGGGGAGGATCAGCCCCAGCGTTTT. Translated: CASSSGTGEDQPQRF.

V usage is TRBV5-1 and J usage is TRBJ2-3; TRBD2 matches at 10 bases. The germline CDR1 and CDR2 sequences are SGHRS and YFSETQ. This CDR3 has 16 residues. The V gene end was trimmed by 0 bases and the J gene end by 5 bases; junction bases not matched to a gene: 6. The CDR3 sequence: CASSLGLAGDIDTQYF. The CDR3 bases are TGCGCCAGCAGCTTGGGGCTAGCGGGAGATATAGATACGCAGTATTTT. Full variable domain (rest looked up from reference TRBV5-1 and TRBJ2-3): KAGVTQTPRYLIKTRGQQVTLSCSPISGHRSVSWYQQTPGQGLQFLFEYFSETQRNKGNFPGRFSGRQFSNSRSEMNVSTLELGDSALYLCASSLGLAGDIDTQYFGPGTRLTVL.

This clonotype was seen ten or more times. The CDR3 loop reads CASEGAPGELFF. CDR3 DNA: TGTGCCAGCGAGGGGGCCCCCGGGGAGCTGTTTTTT. The genes are TRBV7-9 and TRBJ2-2, with TRBD1 identical over 7 bases. The CDR3 runs 12 residues. Unmatched junction bases numbered 3, after V lost 8 bases and J lost 6 bases. In germline, CDR1 is SEHNR, CDR2 FQNEAQ (reference sequence).

This clonotype has just a few counts. The chain combines TRBV10-3 with TRBJ2-7, with a weak D call TRBD1 (5 bases). CDR3 length equals 15 residues. Trimming stripped 0 bases from V and 0 bases from J, with 9 bases between. Germline loops: CDR1 ENHRY, CDR2 SYGVKD. Written as DNA, the CDR3 is TGTGCCATCAGTGAGTCTACAGGTCGCTCCTACGAGCAGTACTTC. Protein: CAISESTGRSYEQYF.

V gene TRBV5-1 combines with J gene TRBJ2-1; D unresolved. This CDR3 is built from 14 residues. Trimming stripped 0 bases from V and 6 bases from J, with 10 bases between. Germline values: CDR1 SGHRS, CDR2 YFSETQ. The CDR3: CASSLASGGNEQFF. The CDR3 DNA is TGCGCCAGCAGCTTGGCCTCAGGTGGCAATGAGCAGTTCTTC.

This clonotype was picked up a small number of times. The J gene is TRBJ2-7, the V gene TRBV7-9, with TRBD1 matching 11 bases. Trimming cost V 5 bases and J 7 bases; bases outside gene matches: 4. CDR1 and CDR2 from the germline V gene are SEHNR and FQNEAQ (reference sequence). The length of the CDR3 is 13 residues. This CDR3 reads CASSVRDRGEQYF. For the CDR3, the DNA is TGTGCCAGCAGCGTCCGGGACAGGGGGGAGCAGTACTTC. The complete variable domain, with remaining parts taken from reference TRBV7-9 and TRBJ2-7, reads DTGVSQNPRHKITKRGQNVTFRCDPISEHNRLYWYRQTLGQGPEFLTYFQNEAQLEKSRLLSDRFSAERPKGSFSTLEIQRTEQGDSAMYLCASSVRDRGEQYFGPGTRLTVT.

The V and J genes are TRBV2 and TRBJ1-1; no definite D call. The V and J ends lost 4 bases and 6 bases respectively, with 15 bases between them. Germline V CDR1 and CDR2: SNHLY, FYNNEI. The CDR3 has 14 residues. CDR3 nucleotide sequence: TGTGCCAGCAGTGGGACGGCTGTGGTACCTGAAGCTTTCTTT. Translated: CASSGTAVVPEAFF. The full variable domain, in which reference TRBV2 and TRBJ1-1 provide the parts outside the CDR3, is EPEVTQTPSHQVTQMGQEVILRCVPISNHLYFYWYRQILGQKVEFLVSFYNNEISEKSEIFDDQFSVERPDGSNFTLKIRSTKLEDSAMYFCASSGTAVVPEAFFGQGTRLTVV.

This clonotype was counted between two and nine times. The chain carries TRBV2 and TRBJ2-3, with 9 nucleotides matching TRBD2. The V and J ends lost 4 bases and 0 bases, in that order; junction bases with no gene match: 5. The CDR3 runs to 16 residues. Germline assignment: CDR1 SNHLY and CDR2 FYNNEI. CDR3 region: CASSGSSGESTDTQYF. CDR3 nucleotide sequence: TGTGCCAGCAGTGGTTCTAGCGGGGAGAGCACAGATACGCAGTATTTT.